This T cell receptor beta chain was recorded in a study of OX40 agonist ivuxolimab in advanced cancers. Study in general: Administration of intravenous ivuxolimab to patients occurred every 2 weeks at 0.01 to 10 mg/kg. Partial responses were achieved by three patients, one with hepatocellular carcinoma and two with cutaneous melanoma.

Trimming removed 7 bases from V and 1 base from J, with 10 bases in between. CDR3 length: 13 amino acids. The germline V gene has CDR1 MRHNA and CDR2 SNTAGT. Some clones are missing from TCRdb's copy, which holds only in-frame ones; the method was immunoSEQ multiplex PCR. The sample contains 65,000 to 100,000 clones, around 90% of which appear only once. Sequencing used CD4+ or CD8+ T cells sorted from blood, obtained in a trial of the OX40 agonist ivuxolimab. The J gene is TRBJ1-1, the V gene TRBV6-4, with unresolved D. The origin of this receptor is an adult with an advanced solid tumor such as melanoma, head and neck, liver or kidney cancer. CDR3 sequence reads: CASKREGNTEAFF. In DNA, the CDR3 is TGTGCCAGCAAGCGTGAGGGGAACACTGAAGCTTTCTTT.